One sample yielded the 9 T cell receptor beta chains listed below, sequenced in a study of PD-L1 blockade in urothelial cancer. Generated by immunoSEQ multiplex PCR, the TCRdb table keeps only in-frame clones and is missing some. The profile covers about 91,000 clones, with around 78% appearing a single time and approximately 8.4% taken by the ten largest. The time point: peripheral blood 6 weeks after treatment start. The sample was PBMCs, taken around atezolizumab (anti-PD-L1) treatment. The receptors come from a man between 65 and 85 years old with urothelial cancer.

The chain joins TRBV13 to TRBJ2-2; D remains unclear. CDR3 size: 17 residues. Germline CDR1 and CDR2: PRHDT and FYEKMQ (reference sequence). The ends were cut back, 2 bases at V and 4 bases at J, with 17 bases in the middle. The DNA of the CDR3 is TGTGCCAGCAGCTTAAGAGCAGGCGCGATCGGCACCGGGGAGCTGTTTTTT. Its translation: CASSLRAGAIGTGELFF.

The chain employs TRBV7-3 and TRBJ2-1, with 14 bases aligning to TRBD2. V trimming: 4 bases; J trimming: 10 bases; junction bases outside the gene matches: 12. Looked up from germline, CDR1 is SGHTA and CDR2 is FQGTGA. This CDR3 spans 17 amino acids. CDR3 protein: CASSSQPGLAGVQEQFF. As DNA, the CDR3 is TGTGCCAGCAGCTCACAACCGGGACTAGCGGGAGTTCAGGAGCAGTTCTTC.

The chain links TRBV9 to TRBJ1-5, with D maybe TRBD1 (5 bases). CDR1 is SGDLS, CDR2 YYNGEE, per germline. This CDR3 spans 15 amino acids. The V end was cut by 4 bases, the J end by 0 bases, with 11 bases between. CDR3: CASSPGVISNQPQHF. In nucleotides, the CDR3 is TGTGCCAGCAGCCCGGGGGTTATTAGCAATCAGCCCCAGCATTTT.

The chain uses TRBV6-1 and TRBJ1-2; possible D gene TRBD1, 5 bases. CDR3 length: 14 residues. Trimming cost V 2 bases and J 4 bases, with 11 bases left between them. Germline values: CDR1 MNHNS, CDR2 SASEGT. In DNA, the CDR3 is TGTGCCAGCAGTGAATGGGGCAGGGCCTATGGCTACACCTTC. This sequence encodes CASSEWGRAYGYTF.

The chain combines TRBV14 with TRBJ1-2; 9 positions match TRBD1. This CDR3 spans 13 amino acids. The V gene's germline CDR1 is SGHDN and CDR2 FVKESK. The J segment lost 11 bases and the V segment lost 4 bases, leaving 8 bases of the junction unmatched. In DNA, the CDR3 is TGTGCCAGCAGCCCATACGGGACAGGGTTTTACACCTTC. It encodes CASSPYGTGFYTF.

This clone turned up a few times. V and J are TRBV2 and TRBJ2-5, with TRBD1 matching over 11 bases. The CDR3 runs to 14 residues. The germline gives CDR1 SNHLY, CDR2 FYNNEI. V shed 6 bases and J 9 bases; nucleotides not matched to a gene: 9. The CDR3 here is CASSSGTGGHPQYF. In DNA, the CDR3 is TGTGCCAGCAGCTCCGGGACAGGGGGTCACCCCCAGTACTTC.

This chain uses TRBV11-2 with TRBJ2-1, with D unresolved. There are 15 residues in the CDR3. The germline gives CDR1 SGHAT, CDR2 FQNNGV. V was shortened by 2 bases and J by 1 base, with 9 bases between the two germline ends. CDR3 bases: TGTGCCAGCAGCTTACTGGTGGCTTCCTACAATGAGCAGTTCTTC. It is translated as CASSLLVASYNEQFF.

This chain connects TRBV7-2 to TRBJ2-3; 14 bases are a match to TRBD2. The V gene's germline CDR1 is SGHTA and CDR2 FQGNSA. The length of the CDR3 is 18 residues. V lost 5 bases to trimming and J lost 2 bases; unmatched junction nucleotides: 9. CDR3 nucleotides: TGTGCCAGCAGCCCGCTTCCGGGACTAGCGGGGGCCACAGATACGCAGTATTTT. Its protein is CASSPLPGLAGATDTQYF.

This clone has ten or more counts. The chain couples TRBV4-1 to TRBJ1-3, with D uncertain. Per germline, CDR1 MGHRA and CDR2 YSYEKL. V was shortened by 0 bases and J by 0 bases, with 9 bases between the two germline ends. The CDR3 has 16 residues. This CDR3 reads CASSQDGSPSGNTIYF. The CDR3, as DNA: TGCGCCAGCAGCCAAGATGGGAGCCCCTCTGGAAACACCATATATTTT.